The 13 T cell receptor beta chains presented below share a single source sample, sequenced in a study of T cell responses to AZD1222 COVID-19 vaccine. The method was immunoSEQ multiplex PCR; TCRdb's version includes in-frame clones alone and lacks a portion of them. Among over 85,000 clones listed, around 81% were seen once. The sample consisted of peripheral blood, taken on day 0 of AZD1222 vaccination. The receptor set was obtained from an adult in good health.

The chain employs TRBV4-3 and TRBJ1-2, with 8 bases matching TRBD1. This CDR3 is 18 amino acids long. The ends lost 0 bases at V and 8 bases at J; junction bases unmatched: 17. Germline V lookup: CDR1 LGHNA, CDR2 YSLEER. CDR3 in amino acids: CASSQEGQGAIVTGGYTF. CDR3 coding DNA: TGCGCCAGCAGCCAAGAAGGGCAGGGGGCGATTGTCACGGGCGGCTACACCTTC.

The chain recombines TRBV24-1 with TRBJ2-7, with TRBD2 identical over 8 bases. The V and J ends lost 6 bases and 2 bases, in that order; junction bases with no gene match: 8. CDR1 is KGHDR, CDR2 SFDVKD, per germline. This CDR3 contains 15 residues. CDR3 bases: TGTGCCACCAGTTCCTTAGCGGGATCGACCTACGAGCAGTACTTC. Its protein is CATSSLAGSTYEQYF.

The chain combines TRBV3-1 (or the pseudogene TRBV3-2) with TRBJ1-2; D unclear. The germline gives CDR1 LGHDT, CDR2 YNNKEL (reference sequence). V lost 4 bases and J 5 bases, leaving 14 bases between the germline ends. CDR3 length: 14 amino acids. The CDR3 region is CASSPDLLLYGYTF. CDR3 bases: TGTGCCAGCAGCCCCGATCTCCTGCTTTATGGCTACACCTTC.

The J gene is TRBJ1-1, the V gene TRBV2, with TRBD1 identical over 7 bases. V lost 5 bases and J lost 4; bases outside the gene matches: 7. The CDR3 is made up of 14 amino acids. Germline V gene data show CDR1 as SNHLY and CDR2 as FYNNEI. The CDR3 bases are TGTGCCAGCAGTAAACAGGGGAAGGGCACTGAAGCTTTCTTT. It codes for CASSKQGKGTEAFF. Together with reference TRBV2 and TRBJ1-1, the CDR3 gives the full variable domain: EPEVTQTPSHQVTQMGQEVILRCVPISNHLYFYWYRQILGQKVEFLVSFYNNEISEKSEIFDDQFSVERPDGSNFTLKIRSTKLEDSAMYFCASSKQGKGTEAFFGQGTRLTVV.

The CDR3 DNA reads TGTGCCAGCAGCTTAGTAGCAGGAACTAATGAAAAACTGTTTTTT. This codes for CASSLVAGTNEKLFF. The chain joins TRBV7-9 to TRBJ1-4; unclear D gene. Trimming took off 1 base at V and 1 base at J, with 7 bases between the two ends. Per the germline V gene, CDR1 is SEHNR and CDR2 is FQNEAQ (reference sequence). This CDR3 spans 15 amino acids. The complete variable domain, with remaining parts taken from reference TRBV7-9 and TRBJ1-4, reads DTGVSQNPRHKITKRGQNVTFRCDPISEHNRLYWYRQTLGQGPEFLTYFQNEAQLEKSRLLSDRFSAERPKGSFSTLEIQRTEQGDSAMYLCASSLVAGTNEKLFFGSGTQLSVL.

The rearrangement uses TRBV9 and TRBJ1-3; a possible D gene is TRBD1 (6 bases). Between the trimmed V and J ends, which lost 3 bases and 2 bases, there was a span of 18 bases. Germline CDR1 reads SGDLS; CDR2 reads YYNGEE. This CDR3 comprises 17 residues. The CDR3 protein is CASSETGTSGTGNTIYF. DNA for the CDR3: TGTGCCAGCAGCGAAACTGGGACATCTGGAACTGGAAACACCATATATTTT.

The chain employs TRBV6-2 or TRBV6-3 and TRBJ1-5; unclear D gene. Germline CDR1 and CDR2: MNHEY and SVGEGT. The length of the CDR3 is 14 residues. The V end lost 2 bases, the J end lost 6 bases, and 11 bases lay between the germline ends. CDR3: CASSYAYRIQPQHF. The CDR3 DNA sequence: TGTGCCAGCAGTTACGCGTACCGTATTCAGCCCCAGCATTTT.

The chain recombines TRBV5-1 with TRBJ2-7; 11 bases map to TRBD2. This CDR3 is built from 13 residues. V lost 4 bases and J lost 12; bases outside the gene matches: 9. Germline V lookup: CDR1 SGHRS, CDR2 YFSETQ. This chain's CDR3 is CASSTQLAGDTYF. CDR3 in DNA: TGCGCCAGCAGCACCCAACTAGCGGGAGACACGTACTTC. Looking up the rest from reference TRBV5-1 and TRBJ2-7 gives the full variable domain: KAGVTQTPRYLIKTRGQQVTLSCSPISGHRSVSWYQQTPGQGLQFLFEYFSETQRNKGNFPGRFSGRQFSNSRSEMNVSTLELGDSALYLCASSTQLAGDTYFGPGTRLTVT.

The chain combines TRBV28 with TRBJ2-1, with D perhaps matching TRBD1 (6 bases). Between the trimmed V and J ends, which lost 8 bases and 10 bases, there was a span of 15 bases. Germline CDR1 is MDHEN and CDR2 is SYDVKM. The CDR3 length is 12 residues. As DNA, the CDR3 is TGTGCCAGCTATCGGGTGAGGGGGGAGCAGTTCTTC. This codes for CASYRVRGEQFF.

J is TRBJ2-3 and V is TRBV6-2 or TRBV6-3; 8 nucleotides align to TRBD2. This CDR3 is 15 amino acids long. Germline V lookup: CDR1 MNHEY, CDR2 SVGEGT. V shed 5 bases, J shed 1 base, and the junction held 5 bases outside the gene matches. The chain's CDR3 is CASSRAGAGTDTQYF. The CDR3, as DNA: TGTGCCAGCAGTCGAGCGGGAGCCGGCACAGATACGCAGTATTTT.

The CDR3 loop is CAWSRGSYEQYF. CDR3 bases: TGTGCCTGGAGCCGGGGCTCCTACGAGCAGTACTTC. The V gene is TRBV30, the J gene TRBJ2-7; possible D gene TRBD2, 5 bases. The CDR3 loop spans 12 amino acids. V dropped 3 bases and J dropped 0 bases, with 6 bases sitting between them. The germline CDR1 and CDR2 sequences are GTSNPN and SVGIG (reference sequence).

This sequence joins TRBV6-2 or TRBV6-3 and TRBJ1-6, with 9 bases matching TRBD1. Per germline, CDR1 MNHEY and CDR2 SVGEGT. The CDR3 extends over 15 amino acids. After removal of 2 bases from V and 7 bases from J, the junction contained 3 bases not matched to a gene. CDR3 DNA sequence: TGTGCCAGCAGTTACCAGGGACAGGGAAATTCACCCCTCCACTTT. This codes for CASSYQGQGNSPLHF.

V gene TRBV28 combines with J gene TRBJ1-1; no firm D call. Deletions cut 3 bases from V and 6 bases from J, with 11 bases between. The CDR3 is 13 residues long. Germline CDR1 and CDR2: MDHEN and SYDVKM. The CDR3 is CASSLKGLPEAFF. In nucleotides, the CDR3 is TGTGCCAGCAGTTTGAAAGGGTTGCCTGAAGCTTTCTTT.